This T cell receptor (beta chain) was sequenced during a study of blood T cell repertoires in COVID-19. As for the study in general: There were acute and convalescent COVID-19 samples, and they came from the United States, Italy and Spain. Nucleic acid was either cDNA or gDNA, and it came from T cells, B-cell-depleted T cells, or PBMCs.

Authors' processing steps: Reference gene primer amplification in the assay estimated nucleated cell counts. Measured with immunoSEQ multiplex PCR; TCRdb has only the in-frame clones, and not every one. The D gene and trimming were derived from the DNA, and the V and J assignments and clone size from that table. The sample shows approximately 200,000 clones, about 95% of them seen only once. The CDR3 runs to 15 residues. In germline, CDR1 is SGHAT, CDR2 FQNNGV. With V trimmed by 4 bases and J by 4 bases, 6 bases remained unmatched. Seattle patients were enrolled during active infection and followed longitudinally. Regarding this clone: This sample includes further DNA sequences coding for the same CDR3.

The receptor was derived from a man aged 30 to 39 with COVID-19, enrolled during active disease. The rearrangement uses TRBV11-2 and TRBJ2-3; 9 bases are a match to TRBD1. Sequencing was carried out using peripheral blood. The CDR3, as DNA: TGTGCCAGCAGCTCGTACAGGGGGCGGGCAGATACGCAGTATTTT. Its protein is CASSSYRGRADTQYF. The variable domain in full, completed from reference TRBV11-2 and TRBJ2-3, reads EAGVAQSPRYKIIEKRQSVAFWCNPISGHATLYWYQQILGQGPKLLIQFQNNGVVDDSQLPKDRFSAERLKGVDSTLKIQPAKLEDSAVYLCASSSYRGRADTQYFGPGTRLTVL.